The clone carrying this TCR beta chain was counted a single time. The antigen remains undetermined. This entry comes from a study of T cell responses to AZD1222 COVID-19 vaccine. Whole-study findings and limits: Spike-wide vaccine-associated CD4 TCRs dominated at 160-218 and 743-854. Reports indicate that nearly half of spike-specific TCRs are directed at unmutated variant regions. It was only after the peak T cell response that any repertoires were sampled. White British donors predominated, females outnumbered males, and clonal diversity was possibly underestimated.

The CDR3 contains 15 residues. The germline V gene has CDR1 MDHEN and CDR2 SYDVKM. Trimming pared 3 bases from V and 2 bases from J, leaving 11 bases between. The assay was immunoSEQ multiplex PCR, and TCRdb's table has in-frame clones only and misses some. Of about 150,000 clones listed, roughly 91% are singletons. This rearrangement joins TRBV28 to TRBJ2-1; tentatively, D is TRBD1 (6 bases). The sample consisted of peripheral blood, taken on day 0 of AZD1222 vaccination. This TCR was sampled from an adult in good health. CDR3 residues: CASSFGQGPYNEQFF. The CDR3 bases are TGTGCCAGCAGTTTCGGGCAGGGGCCCTACAATGAGCAGTTCTTC.